The clone carrying this T cell receptor beta chain has at least ten counts. The sample comes from a study of control samples from healthy donors and cancer patients. The method was immunoSEQ multiplex PCR; TCRdb's version includes in-frame clones alone and lacks a portion of them. There are under 200,000 clones in the sample; about 86% occur only once, and around 5% lies in the top ten. The ends were cut back, 1 base at V and 14 bases at J, with 15 bases in the middle. CDR1 is LGHDT and CDR2 is YNNKEL in the germline V gene (reference sequence). CDR3 length: 13 amino acids. Specimen: blood. The chain recombines TRBV3-1 (or the pseudogene TRBV3-2) with TRBJ2-1, with D maybe TRBD1 (6 bases). The receptor comes from a woman aged 30 to 39 in good health. Written as DNA, the CDR3 is TGTGCCAGCAGCCAAGTGCAACAGGGAGAGGAGTTCTTC. Translated, it gives CASSQVQQGEEFF.